Shown below are 19 T cell receptor beta chains from a single sample sequenced in a study of T-cell reconstitution after alpha-beta-depleted transplantation in children. The TCRbeta library incorporated unique molecular identifiers. TCRdb passed the PCR reads through MiXCR, listing each CDR3 protein once. The sample includes some 530,000 distinct CDR3 sequences, approximately 12% of them seen just once. Sequencing was performed on PBMCs from the stem cell graft donor, taken from the stem cell graft. The source of these receptors is a human donor who donated a stem cell graft to a child with combined immunodeficiency.

In its sample, this clonotype was seen a few times. V gene TRBV5-1 combines with J gene TRBJ1-5, with TRBD1 identical over 7 bases. Per the germline V gene, CDR1 is SGHRS and CDR2 is YFSETQ. Unmatched junction bases numbered 2, after V lost 0 bases and J lost 5 bases. The CDR3 totals 14 residues. For the CDR3, the DNA is TGCGCCAGCAGCTTGGGGGACAGCCATCAGCCCCAGCATTTT. Translation: CASSLGDSHQPQHF.

This clonotype was seen a handful of times. This rearrangement joins TRBV24-1 to TRBJ2-5; 10 bases align to TRBD1. Germline V lookup: CDR1 KGHDR, CDR2 SFDVKD. The CDR3 has 13 residues. The V and J ends lost 5 bases and 7 bases, in that order; junction bases with no gene match: 3. The DNA of the CDR3 is TGTGCCACCAGTGCGGGACAGGGGCGGACCCAGTACTTC. This gives the protein CATSAGQGRTQYF.

In its sample, this clonotype was seen many times. The chain joins TRBV20-1 to TRBJ1-1; D is undetermined. CDR1 is DFQATT and CDR2 is SNEGSKA in the germline V gene (reference sequence). With 3 bases removed from V and 0 bases from J, the gap between germline ends came to 11 bases. This CDR3 is 14 amino acids long. The CDR3 DNA follows: TGCAGTGCTAGGATCGGGCTCTTGAACACTGAAGCTTTCTTT. As protein: CSARIGLLNTEAFF.

This clonotype was observed at least ten times. V is TRBV4-3 and J is TRBJ2-2; D gene uncertain. V dropped 0 bases and J dropped 1 base, with 9 bases sitting between them. Germline V lookup: CDR1 LGHNA, CDR2 YSLEER. This CDR3 spans 16 amino acids. For the CDR3, the DNA is TGCGCCAGCAGCCAAGATCTCGCCGGGAACACCGGGGAGCTGTTTTTT. It yields the protein CASSQDLAGNTGELFF.

This clonotype was found a few times. V is TRBV6-2 or TRBV6-3 and J is TRBJ2-5; D is uncertain. The CDR3 covers 13 residues. Trimming shortened V by 4 bases and J by 2 bases, and 8 bases separated the two germline ends. The germline V gene has CDR1 MNHEY and CDR2 SVGEGT. CDR3 amino acids: CASSWALQETQYF. As DNA, the CDR3 is TGTGCCAGCAGTTGGGCACTACAAGAGACCCAGTACTTC.

In this sample, this clonotype turned up a few times. The rearrangement joins TRBV19 to TRBJ2-2; 12 nucleotides line up with TRBD1. CDR3 size: 18 residues. After removal of 1 base from V and 2 bases from J, the junction contained 5 bases not matched to a gene. The germline CDR1 and CDR2 sequences are LNHDA and SQIVND (reference sequence). In nucleotides, the CDR3 is TGTGCCAGTAGTATAGGGGACAGGGGGCCGTTCAACACCGGGGAGCTGTTTTTT. This gives the protein CASSIGDRGPFNTGELFF.

In this sample, this clonotype turned up a few times. The chain has TRBV6-1 and TRBJ2-1, with 7 nucleotides matching TRBD1. This CDR3 has 14 residues. After removal of 7 bases from V and 4 bases from J, the junction contained 7 bases not matched to a gene. Germline V gene lookup returns CDR1 MNHNS and CDR2 SASEGT. Here the CDR3 DNA reads TGTGCCAGCATGCCGGGACAGACGTACAATGAGCAGTTCTTC. It specifies CASMPGQTYNEQFF.

This clonotype was counted ten times or more. This sequence joins TRBV24-1 and TRBJ2-3; D may be TRBD1 or TRBD2 (5 bases each). With 3 bases removed from V and 1 base from J, the gap between germline ends came to 13 bases. This CDR3 comprises 16 residues. From germline, CDR1 is KGHDR and CDR2 SFDVKD. In nucleotides, the CDR3 is TGTGCCACCAGTGATCTCACCGGGACCGGCACAGATACGCAGTATTTT. This translates into CATSDLTGTGTDTQYF.

This clonotype was detected many times. In DNA, the CDR3 is TGTGCCAGCAGCACACAGGGGGGAGGTTACAATGAGCAGTTCTTC. Protein: CASSTQGGGYNEQFF. The chain recombines TRBV28 with TRBJ2-1, with TRBD1 identical over 8 bases. Losses at the gene ends were 6 bases for V and 4 bases for J; bases not matched to a gene: 8. Germline V CDR1 and CDR2: MDHEN, SYDVKM. CDR3 length equals 15 residues.

This clonotype appeared a few times. The rearrangement uses TRBV20-1 and TRBJ2-5; 11 bases fit TRBD2. Germline CDR1 and CDR2: DFQATT and SNEGSKA (reference sequence). The CDR3 is 18 amino acids. The junction had 15 bases not matched to a gene; V was cut back by 5 bases and J by 1 base. The CDR3: CSAPQQLAGGWGQETQYF. The CDR3 region has the DNA TGCAGTGCTCCCCAGCAGCTAGCGGGAGGTTGGGGCCAAGAGACCCAGTACTTC.

There are a few counts of this clonotype. This sequence joins TRBV20-1 and TRBJ1-3; no firm D call. This CDR3 has 14 residues. CDR1 and CDR2 from the germline V gene are DFQATT and SNEGSKA (reference sequence). Trimming stripped 0 bases from V and 8 bases from J, with 14 bases between. The CDR3 region is CSARDGRGSDTIYF. The CDR3, as DNA: TGCAGTGCTAGAGATGGTCGGGGATCAGACACCATATATTTT.

Of note for this clonotype: A much larger clone is a single base away; this may be a read error. The chain links TRBV4-2 to TRBJ2-3, with TRBD2 matching 8 bases. Germline trimming cut 1 base from V and 8 bases from J; bases unmatched to any gene: 2. CDR1 is LGHNA, CDR2 YNFKEQ, per germline. This CDR3 has 13 amino acids. CDR3 in DNA: TGTGCCAGCAGCCAAGCTAGCGGGTGTACGCAGTATTTT. This encodes CASSQASGCTQYF.

This clonotype was seen a few times. The rearrangement joins TRBV12-3 or TRBV12-4 to TRBJ1-2; TRBD1 aligns across 7 bases. The CDR3 runs 15 residues. V shed 5 bases and J 2 bases; nucleotides not matched to a gene: 8. CDR3 nucleotides: TGTGCCAGCAGTCTGGGGGGACAGATCAACTATGGCTACACCTTC. Its protein product is CASSLGGQINYGYTF.

The V gene is TRBV7-8, the J gene TRBJ2-5, with unresolved D. With 2 bases removed from V and 2 bases from J, the gap between germline ends came to 12 bases. The CDR3 is made up of 15 amino acids. CDR1 and CDR2 (germline): SGHVS, FQNEAQ. CDR3 sequence (DNA): TGTGCCAGCAGCTTAATGACTCGATCTCAAGAGACCCAGTACTTC. Its protein is CASSLMTRSQETQYF.

This clonotype showed up just a few times. The rearrangement links TRBV6-2 or TRBV6-3 to TRBJ2-7; no clear D gene. Germline loops: CDR1 MNHEY, CDR2 SVGEGT. This CDR3 comprises 13 residues. The V end lost 2 bases, the J end lost 1 base, and 6 bases lay between the germline ends. The CDR3 reads CASSYRLSYEQYF. In nucleotides, the CDR3 is TGTGCCAGCAGTTACAGGTTGTCCTACGAGCAGTACTTC.

For the CDR3, the DNA is TGTGCCACCAGTGATCCGGCCAGGGTGGCGAACACCGGGGAGCTGTTTTTT. Its translation: CATSDPARVANTGELFF. This sequence joins TRBV24-1 and TRBJ2-2; D is perhaps TRBD1 (5 bases). The CDR3 covers 17 residues. V was cut by 3 bases and J by 0 bases, with 13 bases left in between. Germline loops: CDR1 KGHDR, CDR2 SFDVKD.

Turning to this clonotype: The junction shows a germline mismatch at one end, possibly a read error. V and J are TRBV12-3 or TRBV12-4 and TRBJ2-2; D is unclear. CDR3 length equals 18 residues. Here the CDR3 reads CTSSLSRPWNLNTGELFF. CDR3 in DNA: TGTACCAGCAGTTTAAGTCGGCCCTGGAATTTGAACACCGGGGAGCTGTTTTTT.

This chain links TRBV6-5 with TRBJ2-7; possibly TRBD2 for D (6 bases). The germline V gene encodes CDR1 MNHEY and CDR2 SVGAGI. Trimming stripped 2 bases from V and 0 bases from J, with 11 bases between. This CDR3 contains 15 residues. CDR3 nucleotides: TGTGCCAGCAGTTACGGGGACTTCAGCTCCTACGAGCAGTACTTC. Residues: CASSYGDFSSYEQYF.

This clonotype was picked up a small number of times. The chain is built from TRBV6-1 and TRBJ2-6, with TRBD2 matching 10 bases. V was clipped by 2 bases and J by 0 bases; unmatched bases: 4. The CDR3 is 18 residues long. The germline gives CDR1 MNHNS, CDR2 SASEGT. The CDR3 sequence is CASSERLAGFSGANVLTF. Here the CDR3 DNA reads TGTGCCAGCAGTGAAAGACTAGCGGGTTTCTCTGGGGCCAACGTCCTGACTTTC.